This TCR beta chain was recorded in a study of T cell responses to AZD1222 COVID-19 vaccine. Libraries were prepared by immunoSEQ multiplex PCR; TCRdb keeps only in-frame clonotypes and omits some of them. The table lists 170,000 or so clones, 85% to 95% of them singletons, with 0.9% in the top ten. V was cut by 0 bases and J by 9 bases, with 10 bases left in between. CDR1 is LNHDA, CDR2 SQIVND, per germline (reference sequence). The CDR3 runs 13 residues. The sequence came from an adult in good health. The material was peripheral blood, obtained on day 0 of AZD1222 vaccination. V usage is TRBV19 and J usage is TRBJ2-3; either TRBD1 or TRBD2 may fit D (7 bases each). Written as DNA, the CDR3 is TGTGCCAGTAGTATAGAGCAGGGGGGGACGCAGTATTTT. Translating it yields CASSIEQGGTQYF.